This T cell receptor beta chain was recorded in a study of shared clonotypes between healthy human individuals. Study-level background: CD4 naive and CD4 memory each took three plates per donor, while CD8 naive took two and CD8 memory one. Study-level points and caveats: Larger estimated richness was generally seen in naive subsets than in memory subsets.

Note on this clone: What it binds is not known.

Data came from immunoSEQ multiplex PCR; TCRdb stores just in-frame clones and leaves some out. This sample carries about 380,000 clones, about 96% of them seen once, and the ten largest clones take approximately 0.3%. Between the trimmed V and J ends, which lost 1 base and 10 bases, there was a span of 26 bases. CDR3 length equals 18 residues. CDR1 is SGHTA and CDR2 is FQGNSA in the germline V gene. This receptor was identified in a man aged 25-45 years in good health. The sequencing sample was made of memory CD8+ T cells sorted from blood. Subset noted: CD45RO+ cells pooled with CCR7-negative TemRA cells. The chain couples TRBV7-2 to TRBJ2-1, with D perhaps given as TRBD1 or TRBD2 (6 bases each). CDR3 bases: TGTGCCAGCAGCTTAGAGTGGAGGGGGGACTGGCCATCCAGGGAGCAGTTCTTC. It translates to CASSLEWRGDWPSREQFF.